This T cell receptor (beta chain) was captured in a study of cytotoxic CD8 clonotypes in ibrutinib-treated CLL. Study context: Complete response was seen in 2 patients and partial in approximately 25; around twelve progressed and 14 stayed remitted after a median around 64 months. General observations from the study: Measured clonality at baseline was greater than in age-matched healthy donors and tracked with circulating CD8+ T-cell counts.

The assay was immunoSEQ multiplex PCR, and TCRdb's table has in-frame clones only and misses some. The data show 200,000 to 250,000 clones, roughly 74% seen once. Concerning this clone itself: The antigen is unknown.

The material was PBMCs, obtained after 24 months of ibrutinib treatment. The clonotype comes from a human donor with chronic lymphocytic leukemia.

The CDR3 DNA reads as TGTGCCAGCATCTCGTCGGGAGGGGGAGAGACCCAGTACTTC. The encoded protein is CASISSGGGETQYF. The rearrangement joins TRBV6-6 to TRBJ2-5; 8 nucleotides line up with TRBD2. The V gene end was trimmed by 7 bases and the J gene end by 4 bases; junction bases not matched to a gene: 8. Germline values: CDR1 MNHNY, CDR2 SVGAGI (reference sequence). The length of the CDR3 is 14 residues.